A single sample is the source of the 15 T cell receptor beta chains below, sequenced in a study of T cells in Graves' hyperthyroidism and ophthalmopathy (dated by TCRdb to about 2019). The method was multiplex PCR. The sequencing machine was an Illumina HiSeq 2000. The TCR beta CDR3 regions were amplified from RNA transcripts. The first round of RT-PCR for the TCR CDR3 was performed with the HTBI primer set and the Qiagen OneStep RT-PCR kit. Using fastp trimming at Q25 and MiXCR clonotype assembly, TCRdb reanalyzed the public sequencing data and kept in-frame beta chains. Each record represents a unique CDR3 protein, reported with the most common genes and DNA among its rows. The sample table shows over 700,000 distinct CDR3 sequences, and around a third are seen once. Approximately 31% of the sample comes from the top ten. The sequenced sample consisted of blood. These receptors all stem from a woman aged 40-49 years with Graves' hyperthyroidism.

Many counts were recorded for this clonotype. V usage is TRBV5-8 and J usage is TRBJ2-7; D gene ambiguous. The germline V gene encodes CDR1 SGHTS and CDR2 YDEGEE. This CDR3 is built from 16 residues. The ends were cut back, 3 bases at V and 6 bases at J, with 22 bases in the middle. CDR3 amino acids: CASSSEIPVHLGEQYF. Written as DNA, the CDR3 is TGTGCCAGCAGCTCAGAGATACCGGTACATCTTGGCGAGCAGTACTTC.

This clonotype was seen only a few times. The gene calls are TRBV10-3 and TRBJ2-5; 10 positions agree with TRBD2. V lost 9 bases, J lost 2 bases, and 6 bases stayed unmatched. CDR1 ENHRY and CDR2 SYGVKD come from the germline V gene. This CDR3 contains 14 residues. The CDR3 spells CAIGAGGEQETQYF. CDR3 DNA: TGTGCCATTGGAGCGGGGGGGGAACAAGAGACCCAGTACTTC.

The V and J genes are TRBV20-1 and TRBJ2-5, with D perhaps TRBD2 (5 bases). This CDR3 is built from 13 residues. Germline CDR1 is DFQATT and CDR2 is SNEGSKA (reference sequence). Deletions cut 5 bases from V and 7 bases from J, with 17 bases between. CDR3 coding DNA: TGCAGTGCTTATAACGGGGTATGGTGGACCCAGTACTTC. Its translation is CSAYNGVWWTQYF.

The table lists this clonotype with many counts. This chain joins TRBV5-1 and TRBJ1-1; maybe TRBD1 (5 bases). CDR1 and CDR2 (germline): SGHRS, YFSETQ. Trimming shortened V by 1 base and J by 1 base, and 11 bases separated the two germline ends. The CDR3 totals 15 residues. CDR3 protein: CASSLQWRGNTEAFF. CDR3 nucleotides: TGCGCCAGCAGCTTGCAATGGAGGGGGAACACTGAAGCTTTCTTT.

This clonotype came up a few times. V gene TRBV14 combines with J gene TRBJ1-5; tentative D call: TRBD1 (5 bases). Trimming removed 7 bases at V and 4 bases at J, with 14 bases between. Germline V CDR1 and CDR2: SGHDN, FVKESK. CDR3 length: 14 residues. In DNA form, the CDR3 reads TGTGCCAGCACCGAGGGGTCACAGAATCAGCCCCAGCATTTT. Translation gives CASTEGSQNQPQHF.

This clonotype was counted many times. The chain joins TRBV4-1 to TRBJ1-5, with unresolved D. The V gene lost 1 base and the J gene lost 4 bases, with 8 bases spanning the gap. The CDR3 loop spans 14 amino acids. CDR1 and CDR2 from the germline V gene are MGHRA and YSYEKL. In nucleotides, the CDR3 is TGCGCCAGCAGCCAAGTTTCGGCGAATCAGCCCCAGCATTTT. Protein: CASSQVSANQPQHF.

In the case of this clonotype: A much larger clone differs from this one at a single base, so this may be a read error. This chain joins TRBV7-8 and TRBJ2-7; 10 bases match TRBD1. Germline trimming cut 5 bases from V and 7 bases from J; bases unmatched to any gene: 5. CDR3 size: 13 residues. Per germline, CDR1 SGHVS and CDR2 FQNEAQ. CDR3 sequence: CASSTDRGREQYF. For the CDR3, the DNA is TGTGCCAGCAGCACAGACAGGGGGCGTGAGCAGTACTTC. Variable domain in full (rest from reference TRBV7-8 and TRBJ2-7): GAGVSQSPRYKVAKRGQDVALRCDPISGHVSLFWYQQALGQGPEFLTYFQNEAQLDKSGLPSDRFFAERPEGSVSTLKIQRTQQEDSAVYLCASSTDRGREQYFGPGTRLTVT.

The gene calls are TRBV20-1 and TRBJ1-6; D perhaps matches TRBD1 (5 bases). Germline CDR1 and CDR2: DFQATT and SNEGSKA (reference sequence). V lost 3 bases and J 11 bases, leaving 11 bases between the germline ends. The CDR3 spans 12 residues. The CDR3 loop is CSARAGGTPLHF. As DNA, the CDR3 is TGCAGTGCTAGGGCGGGGGGAACACCCCTCCACTTT.

The chain joins TRBV2 to TRBJ2-3; TRBD2 aligns across 9 bases. CDR3 size: 14 residues. Germline CDR1 and CDR2: SNHLY and FYNNEI. V lost 7 bases to trimming and J lost 2 bases; unmatched junction nucleotides: 4. CDR3 region: CASNLAGYTDTQYF. The CDR3 bases are TGTGCCAGCAATCTAGCGGGGTACACAGATACGCAGTATTTT.

In its sample, this clonotype was seen many times. The V gene is TRBV5-6, the J gene TRBJ2-7; D is uncertain. Germline loops: CDR1 SGHDT, CDR2 YYEEEE. This CDR3 comprises 13 residues. Trimming shortened V by 1 base and J by 2 bases, and 7 bases separated the two germline ends. CDR3 in DNA: TGTGCCAGCAGCTTGATTGGTCCCTACGAGCAGTACTTC. This codes for CASSLIGPYEQYF.

The V gene is TRBV3-1, the J gene TRBJ2-5; D remains ambiguous. CDR3 size: 13 residues. Looked up from germline, CDR1 is LGHDT and CDR2 is YNNKEL (reference sequence). Trimming stripped 2 bases from V and 1 base from J, with 5 bases between. The CDR3 reads CASSQRIQETQYF. Written as DNA, the CDR3 is TGTGCCAGCAGCCAACGGATCCAAGAGACCCAGTACTTC.

This clonotype was detected a few times. The chain is built from TRBV19 and TRBJ1-1; weak D call: TRBD1 (6 bases). Germline V gene sequence: CDR1 LNHDA, CDR2 SQIVND (reference sequence). This CDR3 is 14 amino acids long. The germline V and J ends were trimmed by 7 bases and 2 bases, with 14 bases remaining between them. CDR3 nucleotide sequence: TGTGCCAGTAAAGGAGGAGGGACAAACACTGAAGCTTTCTTT. It encodes CASKGGGTNTEAFF.

This clonotype was observed a few times. The chain is built from TRBV20-1 and TRBJ1-1; tentative D call: TRBD1 (6 bases). The germline gives CDR1 DFQATT, CDR2 SNEGSKA (reference sequence). The CDR3 contains 14 residues. Trimming shortened V by 4 bases and J by 0 bases, and 12 bases separated the two germline ends. CDR3 coding DNA: TGCAGTGCTAAACAGGGCCTCATGAACACTGAAGCTTTCTTT. Translated: CSAKQGLMNTEAFF.

The chain uses TRBV6-5 and TRBJ1-2, with TRBD1 matching over 7 bases. Trimming at V came to 4 bases and at J to 3 bases, leaving 11 bases not matched to a gene. The length of the CDR3 is 16 residues. CDR1 is MNHEY, CDR2 SVGAGI, per germline. The CDR3 DNA reads TGTGCCAGCAGTTTACTACCGGCCGGGACAGACTATGGCTACACCTTC. Protein product: CASSLLPAGTDYGYTF.

This clonotype was recorded at least ten times. The CDR3 DNA follows: TGTGCCATCACCACTCTTCAAACTGGTGGCTACACCTTC. Translating it yields CAITTLQTGGYTF. The chain joins TRBV10-3 to TRBJ1-2, with D unclear. Germline V lookup: CDR1 ENHRY, CDR2 SYGVKD. CDR3 length: 13 amino acids. V was trimmed by 7 bases and J by 7 bases, leaving 16 bases between them.